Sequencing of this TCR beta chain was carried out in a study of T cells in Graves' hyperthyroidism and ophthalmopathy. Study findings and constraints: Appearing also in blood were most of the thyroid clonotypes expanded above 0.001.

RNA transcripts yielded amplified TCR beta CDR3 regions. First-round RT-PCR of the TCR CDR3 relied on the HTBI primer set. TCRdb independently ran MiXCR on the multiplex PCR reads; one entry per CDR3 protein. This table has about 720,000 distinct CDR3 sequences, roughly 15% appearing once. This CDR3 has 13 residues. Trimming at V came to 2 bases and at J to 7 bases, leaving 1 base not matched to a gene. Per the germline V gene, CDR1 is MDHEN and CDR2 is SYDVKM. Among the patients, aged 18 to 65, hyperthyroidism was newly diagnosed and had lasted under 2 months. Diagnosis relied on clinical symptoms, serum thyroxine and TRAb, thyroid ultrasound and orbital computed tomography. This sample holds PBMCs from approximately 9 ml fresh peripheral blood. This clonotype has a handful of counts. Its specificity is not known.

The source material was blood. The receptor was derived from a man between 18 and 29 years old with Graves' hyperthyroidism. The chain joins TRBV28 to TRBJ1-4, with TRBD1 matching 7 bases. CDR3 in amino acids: CASSLRDSEKLFF. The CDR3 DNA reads TGTGCCAGCAGTTTAAGGGACAGTGAAAAACTGTTTTTT.